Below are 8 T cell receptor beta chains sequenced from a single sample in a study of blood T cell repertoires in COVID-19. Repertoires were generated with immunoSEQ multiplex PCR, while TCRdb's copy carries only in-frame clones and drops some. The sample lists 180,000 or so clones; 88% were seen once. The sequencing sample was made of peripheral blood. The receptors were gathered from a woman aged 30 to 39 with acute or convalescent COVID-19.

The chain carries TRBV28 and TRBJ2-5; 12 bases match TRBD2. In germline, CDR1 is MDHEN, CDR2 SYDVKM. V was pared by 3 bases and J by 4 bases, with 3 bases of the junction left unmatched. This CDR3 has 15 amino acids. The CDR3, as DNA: TGTGCCAGCAGTTTCCGGGGACTAGCGGGAGAGACCCAGTACTTC. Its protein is CASSFRGLAGETQYF. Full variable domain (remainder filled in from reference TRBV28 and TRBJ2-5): DVKVTQSSRYLVKRTGEKVFLECVQDMDHENMFWYRQDPGLGLRLIYFSYDVKMKEKGDIPEGYSVSREKKERFSLILESASTNQTSMYLCASSFRGLAGETQYFGPGTRLLVL.

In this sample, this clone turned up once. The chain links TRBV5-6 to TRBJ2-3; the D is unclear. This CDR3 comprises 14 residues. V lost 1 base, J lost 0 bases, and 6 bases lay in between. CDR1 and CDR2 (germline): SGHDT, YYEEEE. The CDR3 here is CASSLMRSTDTQYF. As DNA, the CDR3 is TGTGCCAGCAGCTTGATGAGAAGCACAGATACGCAGTATTTT.

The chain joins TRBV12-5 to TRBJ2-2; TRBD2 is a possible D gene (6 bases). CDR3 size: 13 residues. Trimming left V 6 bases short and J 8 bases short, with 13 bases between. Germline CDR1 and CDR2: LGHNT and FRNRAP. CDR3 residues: CASGAGSTGELFF. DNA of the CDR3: TGTGCTAGTGGCGCCGGGAGCACTGGGGAGCTGTTTTTT.

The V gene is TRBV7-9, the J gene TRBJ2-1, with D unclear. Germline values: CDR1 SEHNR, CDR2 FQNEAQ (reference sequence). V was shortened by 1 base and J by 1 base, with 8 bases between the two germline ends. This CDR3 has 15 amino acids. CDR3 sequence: CASSLVAPSYNEQFF. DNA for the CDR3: TGTGCCAGCAGCTTAGTGGCACCATCCTACAATGAGCAGTTCTTC.

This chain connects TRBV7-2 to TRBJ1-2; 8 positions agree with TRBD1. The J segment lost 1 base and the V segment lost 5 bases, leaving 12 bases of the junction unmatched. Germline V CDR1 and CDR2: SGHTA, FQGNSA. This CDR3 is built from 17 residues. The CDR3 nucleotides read TGTGCCAGCAGCCCAGGACAGGGCATAGTCCTTAACTATGGCTACACCTTC. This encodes CASSPGQGIVLNYGYTF.

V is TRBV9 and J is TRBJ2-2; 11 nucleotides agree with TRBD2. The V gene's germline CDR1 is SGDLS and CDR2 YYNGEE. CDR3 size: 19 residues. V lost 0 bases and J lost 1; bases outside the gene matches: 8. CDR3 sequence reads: CASSVGLTSGSRNTGELFF. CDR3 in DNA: TGTGCCAGCAGCGTAGGTCTTACTAGCGGGAGCCGGAACACCGGGGAGCTGTTTTTT.

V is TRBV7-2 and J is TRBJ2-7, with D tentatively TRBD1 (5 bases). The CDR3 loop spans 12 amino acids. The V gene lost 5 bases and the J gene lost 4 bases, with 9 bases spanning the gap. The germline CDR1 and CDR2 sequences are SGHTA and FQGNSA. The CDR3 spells CASSRRVYEQYF. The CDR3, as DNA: TGTGCCAGCAGCCGCAGGGTATACGAGCAGTACTTC.

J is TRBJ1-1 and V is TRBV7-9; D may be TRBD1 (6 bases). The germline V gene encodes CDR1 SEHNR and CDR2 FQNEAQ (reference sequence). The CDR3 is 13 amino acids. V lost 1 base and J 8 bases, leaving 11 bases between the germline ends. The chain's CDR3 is CASSLVADSEAFF. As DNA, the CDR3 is TGTGCCAGCAGCTTAGTGGCGGACAGCGAAGCTTTCTTT.